This record covers a single TCR beta chain. The antigen is not known. This entry belongs to a study of T cells expressing NK-cell markers. As for the study in general: In sorted CD3+CD56+NKG2C+, CD3+CD56+NKG2C- and CD3+CD56-NKG2C+ T cells, TCR beta repertoires were obtained. Seven of the eight sequenced donors were HCMV-seropositive; one was seronegative. Study outcomes and limitations: Uncertainty persisted over the HCMV specificity of expanded NKG2C+ T cell clones.

TCRdb processed the 5' RACE reads again and assigns one entry to each CDR3 protein, with no DNA. Here the sample table reports roughly 430,000 distinct CDR3 sequences. Germline values: CDR1 MNHEY, CDR2 SMNVEV (reference sequence). The CDR3 is 15 residues long. The chain links TRBV27 to TRBJ1-1; the TCRdb D gene call, TRBD1, has no DNA to confirm it. This clonotype originated in a woman between 18 and 70 years old in good health. The specimen was blood T cells: a sorted CD56 or NKG2C T cell subset, CD4+ or CD8+ T cells, or bulk PBMC T cells (not recorded which). The CDR3 loop reads CASSSDRQGANGAFF.